One and the same sample provided the 13 T cell receptor beta chains below, sequenced in a study of OX40 agonist ivuxolimab in advanced cancers. Clones were read by immunoSEQ multiplex PCR, and TCRdb kept only the in-frame ones, dropping some. This table has about 51,000 clones, roughly 80% appearing once. The material was CD4+ or CD8+ T cells sorted from blood, obtained in a trial of the OX40 agonist ivuxolimab. These receptors came from an adult with an advanced solid tumor such as melanoma, head and neck, liver or kidney cancer.

The gene calls are TRBV28 and TRBJ1-1, with D perhaps matching TRBD1 (5 bases). Germline values: CDR1 MDHEN, CDR2 SYDVKM. The CDR3 covers 14 residues. V shed 6 bases and J shed 6 bases, with 17 bases lying between them. The CDR3 bases are TGTGCCAGCAGCGCCGGGACGGGTCGTGCTGAAGCTTTCTTT. Translating gives CASSAGTGRAEAFF.

V usage is TRBV19 and J usage is TRBJ2-7; D possibly matches TRBD1 or TRBD2 (5 bases each). This CDR3 has 14 amino acids. The V end lost 6 bases, the J end lost 2 bases, and 14 bases lay between the germline ends. Germline CDR1 LNHDA, CDR2 SQIVND (reference sequence). For the CDR3, the DNA is TGTGCCAGTAGCGAACGACAGACTACCTACGAGCAGTACTTC. It codes for CASSERQTTYEQYF.

This clone was counted only a few times. This rearrangement joins TRBV6-6 to TRBJ1-2; 7 bases align to TRBD1. Trimming at V came to 6 bases and at J to 2 bases, leaving 12 bases not matched to a gene. In germline, CDR1 is MNHNY, CDR2 SVGAGI (reference sequence). This CDR3 region has 16 residues. The CDR3 DNA reads TGTGCCAGCAGCCGTCTAAACAGGGGAACCAACTATGGCTACACCTTC. Amino acid sequence: CASSRLNRGTNYGYTF.

The chain is built from TRBV28 and TRBJ2-5, with 9 nucleotides matching TRBD2. The germline V gene encodes CDR1 MDHEN and CDR2 SYDVKM. Trimming took 8 bases from V and 4 from J; bases not matched to a gene: 8. The CDR3 is 14 amino acids. The CDR3 bases are TGTGCCAGCCTAGCGGGAATTAGTGGAGAGACCCAGTACTTC. It encodes CASLAGISGETQYF.

The chain couples TRBV19 to TRBJ2-6; 9 nucleotides align to TRBD2. The V segment lost 4 bases and the J segment 3 bases; nucleotides outside the gene matches: 10. From germline, CDR1 is LNHDA and CDR2 SQIVND (reference sequence). The CDR3 is 18 amino acids. The CDR3 DNA is TGTGCCAGTAGTAGCGGGAGGGCCTCGTTGGGTGGGGCCAACGTCCTGACTTTC. It specifies CASSSGRASLGGANVLTF.

The chain uses TRBV7-9 and TRBJ2-1; 10 bases align to TRBD1. The CDR3 length is 15 residues. Germline trimming cut 6 bases from V and 9 bases from J; bases unmatched to any gene: 11. In germline, CDR1 is SEHNR, CDR2 FQNEAQ (reference sequence). The CDR3: CASSKSGTGALEQFF. CDR3 nucleotide sequence: TGTGCCAGCAGTAAGTCCGGGACAGGGGCGCTTGAGCAGTTCTTC.

The V call is TRBV18, the J call TRBJ1-2; 8 bases match TRBD1. The V gene's germline CDR1 is KGHSH and CDR2 LQKENI. CDR3 length: 13 residues. The V segment lost 5 bases and the J segment 4 bases; nucleotides outside the gene matches: 3. The CDR3 reads CASSEGTGYGYTF. In nucleotides, the CDR3 is TGTGCCAGCTCAGAGGGGACAGGCTATGGCTACACCTTC.

V usage is TRBV2 and J usage is TRBJ2-7; 11 bases are a match to TRBD2. The length of the CDR3 is 12 residues. V trimming: 8 bases; J trimming: 4 bases; junction bases outside the gene matches: 1. Germline CDR1 reads SNHLY; CDR2 reads FYNNEI. CDR3 loop: CASGLAGYEQYF. The DNA of the CDR3 is TGTGCCAGCGGACTAGCGGGTTACGAGCAGTACTTC. Drawing the rest from reference TRBV2 and TRBJ2-7, the complete variable domain is EPEVTQTPSHQVTQMGQEVILRCVPISNHLYFYWYRQILGQKVEFLVSFYNNEISEKSEIFDDQFSVERPDGSNFTLKIRSTKLEDSAMYFCASGLAGYEQYFGPGTRLTVT.

DNA of the CDR3: TGTGCCAGCAAGGAGACAGGGAGGGCTGAAGCTTTCTTT. It is translated as CASKETGRAEAFF. The rearrangement links TRBV28 to TRBJ1-1; 7 nucleotides agree with TRBD1. CDR1 MDHEN and CDR2 SYDVKM come from the germline V gene. CDR3 length: 13 amino acids. The V segment lost 7 bases and the J segment 6 bases; nucleotides outside the gene matches: 8.

The rearrangement links TRBV9 to TRBJ1-4; 8 positions match TRBD1. V dropped 4 bases and J dropped 2; count of bases not matched to a gene: 1. CDR3 length: 14 residues. Germline assignment: CDR1 SGDLS and CDR2 YYNGEE. The CDR3 loop is CASSRQGTNEKLFF. The CDR3 nucleotides read TGTGCCAGCAGCCGACAGGGGACTAATGAAAAACTGTTTTTT. The full variable domain, completed using reference TRBV9 and TRBJ1-4, is DSGVTQTPKHLITATGQRVTLRCSPRSGDLSVYWYQQSLDQGLQFLIQYYNGEERAKGNILERFSAQQFPDLHSELNLSSLELGDSALYFCASSRQGTNEKLFFGSGTQLSVL.

This clone was seen just once. The chain employs TRBV11-3 and TRBJ2-1; 7 bases map to TRBD2. J was trimmed by 0 bases and V by 1 base; bases with no gene match: 0. CDR1 is SGHNT and CDR2 is YENEEA in the germline V gene. The CDR3 covers 15 residues. The CDR3 nucleotides read TGTGCCAGCAGCTTAGGGGGGGGCTCCTACAATGAGCAGTTCTTC. It yields the protein CASSLGGGSYNEQFF.

The gene calls are TRBV6-1 and TRBJ1-2; no firm D call. The V end was cut by 7 bases, the J end by 3 bases, with 15 bases between. Germline CDR1 is MNHNS and CDR2 is SASEGT. This CDR3 is built from 14 residues. The CDR3 region is CASIRSGADYGYTF. CDR3 coding DNA: TGTGCCAGCATTAGATCGGGAGCCGACTATGGCTACACCTTC.

This chain connects TRBV6-1 to TRBJ1-4, with D unclear. Germline CDR1 reads MNHNS; CDR2 reads SASEGT. The CDR3 has 13 residues. V lost 7 bases and J lost 6, with 12 bases in between. DNA of the CDR3: TGTGCCAGCACGGGGAAGAGGGATGAAAAACTGTTTTTT. Its protein product is CASTGKRDEKLFF.